Below are 30 T cell receptor beta chains sequenced from a single sample in a study of graft-versus-host responses after intestinal transplantation. Lamina propria and intraepithelial lymphocytes were released by processing graft tissue. Only in-frame clones appear in the TCRdb table, and some are missing; sequencing was by immunoSEQ multiplex PCR. The data contain approximately 8,900 clones, 60% to 80% of them seen just once; the ten biggest clones take up 9.3%. The material sequenced was ileum tissue, taken 450 to 480 days after transplant. These receptors were obtained from a human patient who received an intestinal transplant, so some T cells may come from the graft donor.

A few counts support this clone. The chain is built from TRBV28 and TRBJ1-2, with 8 bases identical to TRBD1. The CDR3 is 13 amino acids. After removal of 7 bases from V and 7 bases from J, the junction contained 8 bases not matched to a gene. Per the germline V gene, CDR1 is MDHEN and CDR2 is SYDVKM. CDR3 protein: CASKGQVDSGYTF. The CDR3 DNA sequence: TGTGCCAGCAAGGGACAGGTTGATTCTGGCTACACCTTC.

The CDR3 nucleotides are TGTGCCACCCGGGACCCCTTTTTCGAGCAGTACGTC. Protein product: CATRDPFFEQYV. The rearrangement links TRBV14 to TRBJ2-7; D possibly uses TRBD1 or TRBD2 (5 bases each). Trimming shortened V by 10 bases and J by 6 bases, and 16 bases separated the two germline ends. Germline V gene lookup returns CDR1 SGHDN and CDR2 FVKESK. This CDR3 has 12 amino acids.

The chain couples TRBV9 to TRBJ1-1; D perhaps matches TRBD1 (6 bases). CDR3 length equals 13 residues. Per germline, CDR1 SGDLS and CDR2 YYNGEE. Trimming took off 1 base at V and 7 bases at J, with 11 bases between the two ends. The CDR3 bases are TGTGCCAGCAGCGTACGGGGGCTTGGTGAAGCTTTCTTT. This gives the protein CASSVRGLGEAFF.

The chain has TRBV2 and TRBJ2-3, with a tentative D call TRBD2 (5 bases). V was shortened by 0 bases and J by 10 bases, with 14 bases between the two germline ends. CDR1 and CDR2 from the germline V gene are SNHLY and FYNNEI. The CDR3 length is 14 residues. The DNA of the CDR3 is TGTGCCAGCAGTGAAGCGGACTCGAGGTATGCGCAGTATTTT. This sequence encodes CASSEADSRYAQYF.

This clone was counted once. The chain links TRBV11-2 to TRBJ1-4, with TRBD1 matching over 7 bases. The germline CDR1 and CDR2 sequences are SGHAT and FQNNGV. The V gene end was trimmed by 4 bases and the J gene end by 4 bases; junction bases not matched to a gene: 9. This CDR3 has 16 residues. CDR3 region: CASSYLDRVDNEKLFF. CDR3 DNA: TGTGCCAGCAGCTACCTCGACAGGGTCGATAATGAAAAACTGTTTTTT.

This clone has just a few counts. The chain employs TRBV5-4 and TRBJ2-3; D assignment may be TRBD1 or TRBD2 (6 bases each). Germline V gene data show CDR1 as SGHNT and CDR2 as YYREEE (reference sequence). The CDR3 contains 15 residues. V was clipped by 0 bases and J by 1 base, with 9 bases between them. CDR3 sequence reads: CASSLVRGRTDTQYF. The CDR3 coding sequence is TGTGCCAGCAGCTTGGTTCGGGGGCGCACAGATACGCAGTATTTT.

In DNA, the CDR3 is TGTGCCAGCTCACCGGGGGTGGCCTACACCGGGGAGCTGTTTTTT. Its protein product is CASSPGVAYTGELFF. The rearrangement uses TRBV18 and TRBJ2-2; D is tentatively TRBD1 or TRBD2 (5 bases each). Trimming cost V 3 bases and J 3 bases, with 11 bases left between them. Germline lookup yields CDR1 KGHSH and CDR2 LQKENI. The CDR3 runs 15 residues.

The chain employs TRBV6-1 and TRBJ1-5; no clear D gene. Germline CDR1 reads MNHNS; CDR2 reads SASEGT. The V and J ends lost 5 bases and 7 bases respectively, with 18 bases between them. The CDR3 extends over 15 amino acids. This chain's CDR3 is CASSSDPGSGQPQHF. The DNA of the CDR3 is TGTGCCAGCAGTTCGGACCCGGGATCTGGACAGCCCCAGCATTTT.

V usage is TRBV28 and J usage is TRBJ2-5; 10 nucleotides agree with TRBD1. Germline V gene data show CDR1 as MDHEN and CDR2 as SYDVKM. This CDR3 contains 18 residues. V dropped 3 bases and J dropped 4; count of bases not matched to a gene: 14. CDR3 nucleotide sequence: TGTGCCAGCAGTTTTATTGACAGGGGGCATGGGGGTTCAGAGACCCAGTACTTC. Its translation is CASSFIDRGHGGSETQYF.

The chain couples TRBV5-1 to TRBJ1-1; D unresolved. CDR1 and CDR2 from the germline V gene are SGHRS and YFSETQ. The CDR3 length is 15 residues. The V end lost 0 bases, the J end lost 4 bases, and 13 bases lay between the germline ends. Here the CDR3 reads CASSLGVISSTEAFF. In DNA, the CDR3 is TGCGCCAGCAGCTTGGGTGTCATAAGCAGCACTGAAGCTTTCTTT.

The gene calls are TRBV5-1 and TRBJ1-2, with D possibly being TRBD1 (6 bases). This CDR3 region has 14 residues. Germline CDR1 is SGHRS and CDR2 is YFSETQ. V lost 2 bases and J 4 bases, leaving 12 bases between the germline ends. Here the CDR3 reads CASSFRGAGYGYTF. CDR3 coding DNA: TGCGCCAGCAGCTTCCGGGGGGCTGGCTATGGCTACACCTTC.

This clone has a handful of counts. The J gene is TRBJ2-2, the V gene TRBV7-6; D unclear. The CDR3 spans 13 residues. The V gene's germline CDR1 is SGHVS and CDR2 FNYEAQ. V lost 5 bases and J lost 6, with 10 bases in between. The CDR3 reads CASSAPAPGELFF. As DNA, the CDR3 is TGTGCCAGCAGCGCTCCAGCCCCCGGGGAGCTGTTTTTT.

The chain is built from TRBV6-1 and TRBJ1-1, with D uncertain. The CDR3 runs to 11 residues. Looked up from germline, CDR1 is MNHNS and CDR2 is SASEGT. V lost 5 bases and J lost 5, with 6 bases in between. In DNA form, the CDR3 reads TGTGCCAGCAGTTCATCAACTGAAGCTTTCTTT. Translation: CASSSSTEAFF.

In its sample, this clone was seen once. The chain joins TRBV7-6 to TRBJ2-7; maybe TRBD2 (6 bases). This CDR3 contains 14 residues. From germline, CDR1 is SGHVS and CDR2 FNYEAQ. Trimming pared 3 bases from V and 5 bases from J, leaving 14 bases between. The CDR3, as DNA: TGTGCCAGCAGCTTGTCCCCGGAGGGGAACGAGCAGTACTTC. It yields the protein CASSLSPEGNEQYF.

The gene calls are TRBV2 and TRBJ1-4, with 8 bases matching TRBD1. Germline CDR1 reads SNHLY; CDR2 reads FYNNEI. The V segment lost 1 base and the J segment 7 bases; nucleotides outside the gene matches: 8. The CDR3 covers 16 residues. This CDR3 is CASSEGQNRGIEKLFF. CDR3 bases: TGTGCCAGCAGTGAAGGACAAAACAGGGGGATTGAAAAACTGTTTTTT.

V usage is TRBV11-2 and J usage is TRBJ2-1; TRBD2 aligns across 11 bases. After removal of 5 bases from V and 6 bases from J, the junction contained 9 bases not matched to a gene. The V gene's germline CDR1 is SGHAT and CDR2 FQNNGV. The CDR3 is 16 residues long. The CDR3 spells CASSREIAGGPNEQFF. The CDR3 bases are TGTGCCAGCAGCAGAGAAATAGCGGGGGGGCCCAATGAGCAGTTCTTC.

The rearrangement links TRBV10-3 to TRBJ2-7; D may be TRBD1 (5 bases). From germline, CDR1 is ENHRY and CDR2 SYGVKD. CDR3 length: 12 amino acids. V was trimmed by 2 bases and J by 5 bases, leaving 7 bases between them. CDR3 residues: CAISEGANEQYF. The DNA for the CDR3 is TGTGCCATCAGTGAGGGGGCCAACGAGCAGTACTTC.

This chain links TRBV27 with TRBJ1-5; D gene unclear. Germline V gene data show CDR1 as MNHEY and CDR2 as SMNVEV (reference sequence). The CDR3 length is 13 residues. V was clipped by 0 bases and J by 0 bases, with 0 bases between them. CDR3 residues: CASSLSSNQPQHF. Here the CDR3 DNA reads TGTGCCAGCAGTTTATCTAGCAATCAGCCCCAGCATTTT.

CDR3 bases: TGTGCCAGCAGTAGCGACAGGGGGGGCTACACCTTC. It codes for CASSSDRGGYTF. The chain is built from TRBV6-6 and TRBJ1-2, with 9 positions matching TRBD1. V dropped 5 bases and J dropped 8; count of bases not matched to a gene: 3. Germline values: CDR1 MNHNY, CDR2 SVGAGI (reference sequence). CDR3 length: 12 residues.

V gene TRBV9 combines with J gene TRBJ2-2; 7 bases fit TRBD2. CDR1 is SGDLS, CDR2 YYNGEE, per germline. Losses at the gene ends were 5 bases for V and 1 base for J; bases not matched to a gene: 5. The CDR3 totals 15 residues. The CDR3 here is CASRTGGGNTGELFF. The CDR3 DNA is TGTGCCAGCAGGACTGGCGGGGGGAACACCGGGGAGCTGTTTTTT.

The chain carries TRBV5-5 and TRBJ1-1; 7 positions agree with TRBD1. CDR1 is SGHKS and CDR2 is YYEKEE in the germline V gene (reference sequence). V was clipped by 2 bases and J by 0 bases; unmatched bases: 7. The CDR3 is 16 amino acids. CDR3 amino acids: CASSFTFGTVNTEAFF. The CDR3 nucleotides read TGTGCCAGCAGCTTCACGTTCGGGACAGTGAACACTGAAGCTTTCTTT.

V usage is TRBV5-4 and J usage is TRBJ2-7; no reliable D call. The CDR3 covers 13 residues. With 1 base removed from V and 6 bases from J, the gap between germline ends came to 11 bases. Germline CDR1 SGHNT, CDR2 YYREEE (reference sequence). The chain's CDR3 is CASSLMGTVEQYV. As DNA, the CDR3 is TGTGCCAGCAGCTTGATGGGAACTGTCGAGCAGTACGTC.

This clone has more than one count but fewer than ten. The rearrangement links TRBV2 to TRBJ1-4, with D uncertain. This CDR3 contains 14 residues. CDR1 and CDR2 from the germline V gene are SNHLY and FYNNEI. The V gene lost 8 bases and the J gene lost 3 bases, with 13 bases spanning the gap. The CDR3 DNA sequence: TGTGCCAGCTCCCGGGAGACTGCTAATGAAAAACTGTTTTTT. Translated, it gives CASSRETANEKLFF.

The chain has TRBV2 and TRBJ1-1; TRBD1 aligns across 7 bases. CDR3 length: 15 residues. CDR1 and CDR2 from the germline V gene are SNHLY and FYNNEI. The J segment lost 1 base and the V segment lost 5 bases, leaving 7 bases of the junction unmatched. The CDR3 sequence: CASSTEWTGNTEAFF. As DNA, the CDR3 is TGTGCCAGCAGTACCGAATGGACAGGGAACACTGAAGCTTTCTTT.

V usage is TRBV6-6 and J usage is TRBJ2-5, with TRBD2 matching 9 bases. The germline gives CDR1 MNHNY, CDR2 SVGAGI (reference sequence). V lost 6 bases to trimming and J lost 5 bases; unmatched junction nucleotides: 13. CDR3 length: 16 amino acids. The CDR3 DNA is TGTGCCAGCAGCCTAGCCTCTAGCGGGACGGGTGAGACCCAGTACTTC. Its translation: CASSLASSGTGETQYF.

J is TRBJ1-1 and V is TRBV4-1, with D perhaps TRBD1 (5 bases). Germline-derived CDR1 and CDR2 are MGHRA and YSYEKL. The V end was cut by 0 bases, the J end by 4 bases, with 15 bases between. The CDR3 is made up of 16 amino acids. In DNA form, the CDR3 reads TGCGCCAGCAGCCAAGACCCAGGGAAGGGGACCACTGAAGCTTTCTTT. This encodes CASSQDPGKGTTEAFF.

The chain couples TRBV7-9 to TRBJ2-5, with TRBD2 matching over 10 bases. CDR3 length equals 18 residues. Unmatched junction bases numbered 16, after V lost 5 bases and J lost 4 bases. CDR1 is SEHNR and CDR2 is FQNEAQ in the germline V gene (reference sequence). CDR3 in DNA: TGTGCCAGCAGCGAATTGACTAGCGGGTACCCCTCCGCAGAGACCCAGTACTTC. Translating it yields CASSELTSGYPSAETQYF.

This chain connects TRBV6-5 to TRBJ1-1, with 10 bases fitting TRBD1. Germline CDR1 and CDR2: MNHEY and SVGAGI. The V gene end was trimmed by 4 bases and the J gene end by 4 bases; junction bases not matched to a gene: 6. This CDR3 is 15 amino acids long. CDR3 loop: CASSLDRGLGTEAFF. The DNA for the CDR3 is TGTGCCAGCAGTTTGGACAGGGGGTTAGGCACTGAAGCTTTCTTT.

This clone has only one observation. This chain uses TRBV7-8 with TRBJ2-7; D is perhaps TRBD1 or TRBD2 (5 bases each). The CDR3 contains 15 residues. Germline V gene sequence: CDR1 SGHVS, CDR2 FQNEAQ. V was pared by 3 bases and J by 0 bases, with 12 bases between. CDR3 nucleotides: TGTGCCAGCAGCTTCACGTCAGGGAGCTCCTACGAGCAGTACGTC. The encoded protein is CASSFTSGSSYEQYV.

As to this clone: One junction end disagrees with the germline gene, perhaps due to a read error. The chain joins TRBV10-3 to TRBJ1-2, with no clear D. There are 14 residues in the CDR3. Germline V gene lookup returns CDR1 ENHRY and CDR2 SYGVKD. CDR3 sequence reads: CASSYVSSAYGYTF. CDR3 DNA sequence: TGTGCCAGCAGTTATGTTTCGTCAGCCTATGGCTACACCTTC.